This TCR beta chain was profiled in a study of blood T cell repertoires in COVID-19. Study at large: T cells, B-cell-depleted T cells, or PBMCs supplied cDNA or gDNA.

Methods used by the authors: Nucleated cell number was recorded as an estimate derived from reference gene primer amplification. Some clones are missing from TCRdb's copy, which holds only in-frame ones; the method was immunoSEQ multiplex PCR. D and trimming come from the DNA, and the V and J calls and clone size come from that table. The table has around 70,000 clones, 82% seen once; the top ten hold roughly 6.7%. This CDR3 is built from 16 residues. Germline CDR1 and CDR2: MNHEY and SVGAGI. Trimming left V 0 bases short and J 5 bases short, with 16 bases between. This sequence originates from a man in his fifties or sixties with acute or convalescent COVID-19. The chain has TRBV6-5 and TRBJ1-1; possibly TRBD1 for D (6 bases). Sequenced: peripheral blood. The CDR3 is CASSYSGVTGPTEAFF. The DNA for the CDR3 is TGTGCCAGCAGTTACTCGGGAGTTACAGGGCCAACTGAAGCTTTCTTT.